This section outlines one T cell receptor (beta chain) sequence together with its context. This CDR3 is 13 amino acids long. Germline CDR1 reads MNHEY; CDR2 reads SMNVEV (reference sequence). The V end was cut by 5 bases, the J end by 4 bases, with 10 bases between. This entry belongs to a study of blood T cells in healthy people across ages. The use of a sample-barcoded 5' primer and a J-beta primer mix characterized a second PCR of roughly 6 to 11 cycles. Every sample gave at least 2.5 million paired-end reads containing CDR3. Using its own MiXCR run on the 5' RACE reads, TCRdb lists one record per CDR3 protein. The sample records about 1.1 million distinct CDR3 sequences, more than 30% being singletons.

The chain joins TRBV27 to TRBJ2-3, with D tentatively TRBD2 (6 bases). The receptor comes from a man aged 18 to 30 in good health. The sequenced material came from blood. In DNA, the CDR3 is TGTGCCAGCAGTCATCCGGGAGCAGATACGCAGTATTTT. It translates to CASSHPGADTQYF.